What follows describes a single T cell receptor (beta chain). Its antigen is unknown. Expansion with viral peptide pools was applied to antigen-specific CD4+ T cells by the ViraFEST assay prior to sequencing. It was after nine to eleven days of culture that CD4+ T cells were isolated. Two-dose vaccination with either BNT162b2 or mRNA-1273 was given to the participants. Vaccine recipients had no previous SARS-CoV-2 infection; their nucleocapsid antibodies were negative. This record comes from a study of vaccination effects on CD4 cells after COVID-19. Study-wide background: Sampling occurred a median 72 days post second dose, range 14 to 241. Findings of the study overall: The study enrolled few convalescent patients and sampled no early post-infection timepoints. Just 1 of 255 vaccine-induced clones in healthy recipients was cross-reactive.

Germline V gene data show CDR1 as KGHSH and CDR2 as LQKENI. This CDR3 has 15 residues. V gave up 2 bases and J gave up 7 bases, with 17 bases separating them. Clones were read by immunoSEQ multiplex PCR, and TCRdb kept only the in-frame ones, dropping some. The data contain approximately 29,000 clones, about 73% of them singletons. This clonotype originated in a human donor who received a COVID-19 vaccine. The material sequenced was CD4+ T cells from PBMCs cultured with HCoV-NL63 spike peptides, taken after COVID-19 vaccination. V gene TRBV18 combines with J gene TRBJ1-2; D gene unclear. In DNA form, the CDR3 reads TGTGCCAGCTCACCAGGAGTAGGCAGTCAAGCTGGCTACACCTTC. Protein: CASSPGVGSQAGYTF. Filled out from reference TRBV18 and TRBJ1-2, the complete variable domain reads NAGVMQNPRHLVRRRGQEARLRCSPMKGHSHVYWYRQLPEEGLKFMVYLQKENIIDESGMPKERFSAEFPKEGPSILRIQQVVRGDSAAYFCASSPGVGSQAGYTFGSGTRLTVV.